This T cell receptor beta chain was sequenced in a study of cytomegalovirus exposure and HLA in healthy donors. General study findings and limits: Immune exposure data for these donors was limited to CMV serostatus. The authors reported that TCR beta sequences could predict HLA-A and HLA-B alleles. These predictions were accurate for most subjects in the first cohort.

A multiplex PCR was run with 60 Vbeta primers and 13 Jbeta primers. In the source study's methods: Some 80 million unique TCR beta chains, 8.5 million to 14 million shared, were counted in a later analysis. Method: immunoSEQ multiplex PCR; TCRdb's copy keeps in-frame clones and lacks some. V and J calls and clone size follow that table, whereas D and trimming were derived from the DNA. The sample includes roughly 190,000 clones, 82% seen only once; the top ten take about 0.84%. Concerning this clone: The target antigen is unknown.

CDR1 SGHDT and CDR2 YYEEEE come from the germline V gene. The CDR3 is 17 residues long. J lost 1 base, V lost 4 bases, and 7 bases had no gene match. Material: PBMCs. The V gene is TRBV5-6, the J gene TRBJ2-3; 12 nucleotides line up with TRBD2. The clonotype originates from a woman aged 18-29 years in good health and CMV-seronegative. The CDR3 DNA reads TGTGCCAGCAGCGCGGGACTAGCGGGCTGGGGCACAGATACGCAGTATTTT. Translating it yields CASSAGLAGWGTDTQYF. Complete variable domain (other parts from reference TRBV5-6 and TRBJ2-3): DAGVTQSPTHLIKTRGQQVTLRCSPKSGHDTVSWYQQALGQGPQFIFQYYEEEERQRGNFPDRFSGHQFPNYSSELNVNALLLGDSALYLCASSAGLAGWGTDTQYFGPGTRLTVL.